The 7 T cell receptor beta chains below all came from one sample that was sequenced in a study of T-cell memory formation after mild COVID-19. TCRdb redid the calling of the 5' RACE reads with MiXCR, one entry per CDR3 protein. The sample lists 300,000 to 400,000 distinct CDR3 sequences; 10% to 15% were seen once. Sequencing was carried out using PBMCs or a T cell subset sorted from them (not recorded which). The receptors here all came from a man between 18 and 29 years old who had mild COVID-19 (a few samples of this study predate the infection). Cell type and time point are not known.

This clonotype was seen at least ten times. The V and J genes are TRBV12-3 or TRBV12-4 and TRBJ2-3, with TRBD1 matching over 7 bases. This CDR3 spans 14 amino acids. V was clipped by 5 bases and J by 5 bases; unmatched bases: 7. The CDR3 DNA is TGTGCCAGCAGTATGCTGGACAGGCAAGATACGCAGTATTTT. Its translation: CASSMLDRQDTQYF.

This clonotype has more than one count but fewer than ten. The rearrangement joins TRBV5-1 to TRBJ1-1, with TRBD1 matching 8 bases. J gave up 0 bases and V 3 bases, and 1 base lay outside the gene matches. Germline loops: CDR1 SGHRS, CDR2 YFSETQ. The CDR3 is 14 amino acids. The DNA for the CDR3 is TGCGCCAGCAGCTCACAGGGGGTGAACACTGAAGCTTTCTTT. Amino acid sequence: CASSSQGVNTEAFF.

In its sample, this clonotype was seen many times. The chain combines TRBV7-9 with TRBJ2-1, with 7 bases that match TRBD1. Per the germline V gene, CDR1 is SEHNR and CDR2 is FQNEAQ (reference sequence). J lost 10 bases, V lost 5 bases, and 17 bases had no gene match. The CDR3 runs to 16 residues. The CDR3 DNA reads TGTGCCAGCAGCGCACCGGGACAGATACTTTCAGGCGAGCAGTTCTTC. Its translation is CASSAPGQILSGEQFF.

A few counts support this clonotype. The chain carries TRBV5-1 and TRBJ2-6, with D perhaps matching TRBD1 (5 bases). Trimming took off 0 bases at V and 0 bases at J, with 10 bases between the two ends. There are 17 residues in the CDR3. Per germline, CDR1 SGHRS and CDR2 YFSETQ. The CDR3 DNA sequence: TGCGCCAGCAGCTTGGCGGACACACGCTCTGGGGCCAACGTCCTGACTTTC. It codes for CASSLADTRSGANVLTF.

The gene calls are TRBV7-6 and TRBJ2-5; tentatively, D is TRBD1 (5 bases). Per germline, CDR1 SGHVS and CDR2 FNYEAQ. The ends were cut back, 5 bases at V and 2 bases at J, with 12 bases in the middle. The length of the CDR3 is 14 residues. The CDR3 spells CASSPRQIQETQYF. The CDR3 DNA reads TGTGCCAGCAGCCCCCGACAGATACAAGAGACCCAGTACTTC.

A few counts support this clonotype. The chain links TRBV5-1 to TRBJ1-1, with D perhaps matching TRBD1 (5 bases). Looked up from germline, CDR1 is SGHRS and CDR2 is YFSETQ. This CDR3 is 13 amino acids long. V was pared by 10 bases and J by 1 base, with 14 bases between. Here the CDR3 DNA reads TGCGCCTCGCGGACGGGGGAGAACACTGAAGCTTTCTTT. This gives the protein CASRTGENTEAFF.

This clonotype was counted between two and nine times. This chain joins TRBV29-1 and TRBJ2-1, with 8 bases matching TRBD1. The CDR3 spans 15 residues. V gave up 1 base and J gave up 6 bases; unmatched junction bases: 8. CDR1 SQVTM and CDR2 ANQGSEA come from the germline V gene. The CDR3 loop reads CSVEGQGIRGNEQFF. The CDR3, as DNA: TGCAGCGTTGAAGGACAGGGGATCAGGGGCAATGAGCAGTTCTTC.